A selection of T cell receptor beta chains follows, all from one sample in a study of blood T cell repertoires in COVID-19. Clones were sequenced by immunoSEQ multiplex PCR, and TCRdb holds only the in-frame ones, with some missing. This sample has over 120,000 clones, with 60% to 80% found just once. Sequencing used PBMCs or T cells enriched from blood (not recorded which). The receptor set was obtained from a woman in her forties or fifties who had recovered from COVID-19. CDR3s include the opening cysteine and the closing phenylalanine or tryptophan. D genes are given only for firm matches. Clone size is stated in some rows and not others, as once, few, many or a class when expanded.

j_gene | d_gene | abundance | v_gene | CDR3aa | CDR3nt
TRBJ1-3 | TRBD1 | . | TRBV9 | CASSVQGADTIYF | TGTGCCAGCAGCGTTCAGGGGGCGGACACCATATATTTT
TRBJ2-5 | . | . | TRBV6-6 | CASSYTGTQYF | TGTGCCAGCAGTTATACGGGGACCCAGTACTTC
TRBJ1-2 | TRBD1 | . | TRBV2 | CASSGQGSNYGYTF | TGTGCCAGCAGTGGACAGGGTAGTAACTATGGCTACACCTTC
TRBJ1-3 | . | . | TRBV29-1 | CSVERSLSGNTIYF | TGCAGCGTTGAACGGTCGCTCTCTGGAAACACCATATATTTT
TRBJ2-7 | TRBD2 | . | TRBV27 | CASASVLAGGTYEQYF | TGTGCCAGCGCCTCGGTACTAGCGGGGGGGACCTACGAGCAGTACTTC
TRBJ1-6 | . | . | TRBV9 | CASSLNEGSPLHF | TGTGCCAGCAGCCTGAATGAGGGCTCACCCCTCCACTTT
TRBJ2-1 | . | once | TRBV6-6 | CASSYRSDTYNEQFF | TGTGCCAGCAGTTACCGTAGCGATACCTACAATGAGCAGTTCTTC
TRBJ2-7 | . | . | TRBV4-1 | CASSQDGRYEQYF | TGCGCCAGCAGCCAAGATGGGAGATACGAGCAGTACTTC
TRBJ2-1 | . | once | TRBV2 | CASREWLRYNEQFF | TGTGCCAGCAGGGAGTGGCTTAGGTACAATGAGCAGTTCTTC
TRBJ2-1 | TRBD2 | . | TRBV19 | CASSIVGTSQFF | TGTGCCAGTAGTATAGTTGGGACTAGCCAGTTCTTC
TRBJ2-7 | TRBD2 | . | TRBV9 | CASSVAPSGSAEQYF | TGTGCCAGCAGCGTAGCTCCTAGCGGGAGCGCAGAGCAGTACTTC
TRBJ1-3 | . | . | TRBV6-5 | CASSYRRSSGNTIYF | TGTGCCAGCAGTTATCGGAGGAGCTCTGGAAACACCATATATTTT
TRBJ2-1 | . | . | TRBV7-9 | CASSLMVLGRGSYNEQFF | TGTGCCAGCAGCTTAATGGTTTTGGGGCGGGGATCCTACAATGAGCAGTTCTTC
TRBJ2-3 | . | . | TRBV7-3 | CASSLSGSILDTQYF | TGTGCCAGCAGCTTAAGTGGGAGTATTTTAGATACGCAGTATTTT
TRBJ2-5 | TRBD2 | . | TRBV27 | CASGAGVGETQYF | TGTGCCAGCGGCGCGGGGGTAGGAGAGACCCAGTACTTC
TRBJ2-5 | . | few | TRBV18 | CASSPPGQETQYF | TGTGCCAGCTCACCTCCGGGTCAAGAGACCCAGTACTTC
TRBJ2-1 | TRBD2 | . | TRBV28 | CASSRVVLAGETNEQFF | TGTGCCAGCAGTCGGGTGGTGCTAGCGGGAGAAACCAATGAGCAGTTCTTC
TRBJ1-2 | . | . | TRBV3-1/TRBV3-2 | CASSQTTGFGYTF | TGTGCCAGCAGCCAAACCACAGGGTTTGGCTACACCTTC
TRBJ2-3 | . | . | TRBV11-1 | CASSPGRRGVDTQYF | TGTGCCAGCAGCCCCGGGCGCAGGGGTGTAGATACGCAGTATTTT
TRBJ1-6 | . | few | TRBV18 | CASSPRGPERSPLHF | TGTGCCAGCTCACCAAGAGGGCCCGAGAGGTCACCCCTCCACTTT
TRBJ1-1 | . | . | TRBV9 | CASSEQRKSNTEAFF | TGTGCCAGCAGCGAACAGCGGAAGAGTAACACTGAAGCTTTCTTT
TRBJ1-6 | . | . | TRBV27 | CASSYQGGSSPLHF | TGTGCCAGCAGTTATCAGGGAGGAAGTTCACCCCTCCACTTT
TRBJ2-2 | . | once | TRBV29-1 | CSVVSRGLNTGELFF | TGCAGCGTTGTGAGTAGGGGACTGAACACCGGGGAGCTGTTTTTT
TRBJ1-2 | . | . | TRBV4-1 | CASSQFEGVPGYTF | TGCGCCAGCAGCCAATTTGAGGGAGTACCCGGCTACACCTTC
TRBJ2-1 | . | . | TRBV24-1 | CATSDFRTNNEQFF | TGTGCCACCAGTGATTTTAGGACAAACAATGAGCAGTTCTTC
TRBJ2-1 | . | . | TRBV7-9 | CASSVLSSYNEQFF | TGTGCCAGCAGTGTTCTGAGCTCCTACAATGAGCAGTTCTTC
TRBJ2-7 | TRBD1 | . | TRBV11-2 | CASSFSGQGLYEQYF | TGTGCCAGCAGCTTCTCGGGACAGGGGCTTTACGAGCAGTACTTC
TRBJ2-7 | . | . | TRBV6-6 | CASNPRGDSSEQYF | TGTGCCAGCAATCCCAGGGGCGACAGTTCCGAGCAGTACTTC
TRBJ2-2 | TRBD2 | . | TRBV4-2 | CASSHGLAGGEDTGELFF | TGTGCCAGCAGCCACGGACTAGCGGGAGGGGAAGATACCGGGGAGCTGTTTTTT